The 9 T cell receptor beta chains listed next were all sequenced from one sample in a study of long-term antiretroviral therapy in people with HIV. immunoSEQ v3.0 was run at survey level. Only in-frame clones appear in the TCRdb table, and some are missing; sequencing was by immunoSEQ multiplex PCR. The profile covers under 45,000 clones, with around 86% appearing a single time and 6.2% taken by the ten largest. The material sequenced was unsorted PBMCs, taken 1 year after starting antiretroviral therapy. The receptor set was obtained from a man aged 18 to 30 with HIV.

The chain links TRBV23-1 to TRBJ1-1; TRBD1 might be the D (6 bases). TRBV23-1 is an ORF for which the function is uncertain. V lost 3 bases, J lost 5 bases, and 13 bases lay in between. This CDR3 has 14 amino acids. CDR3 nucleotide sequence: TGCGCCAGCAGTCACCCCAGGGGCCGAACTGAAGCTTTCTTT. It translates to CASSHPRGRTEAFF.

This chain uses TRBV6-5 with TRBJ1-1; 11 bases are a match to TRBD1. The ends lost 6 bases at V and 7 bases at J; junction bases unmatched: 10. Germline CDR1 MNHEY, CDR2 SVGAGI. The CDR3 loop spans 15 amino acids. Here the CDR3 reads CASSSPGQGAIEAFF. CDR3 bases: TGTGCCAGCAGCTCTCCTGGACAGGGGGCAATTGAAGCTTTCTTT.

The CDR3 DNA reads as TGTGCCAGCAGCGTCCGAGGGGAGTACTACGAGCAGTACTTC. It encodes CASSVRGEYYEQYF. The chain is built from TRBV9 and TRBJ2-7, with D tentatively TRBD1 or TRBD2 (5 bases each). The germline V gene has CDR1 SGDLS and CDR2 YYNGEE. This CDR3 is 14 amino acids long. V was clipped by 2 bases and J by 3 bases, with 12 bases between them.

The genes are TRBV5-1 and TRBJ1-2; 10 nucleotides line up with TRBD1. V lost 3 bases and J lost 6; bases outside the gene matches: 14. This CDR3 spans 17 amino acids. Per the germline V gene, CDR1 is SGHRS and CDR2 is YFSETQ. The CDR3 region is CASSWRDRGPSWDGYTF. The CDR3 nucleotides read TGCGCCAGCAGCTGGAGGGACAGGGGACCGTCCTGGGATGGCTACACCTTC.

The rearrangement links TRBV29-1 to TRBJ1-1; 7 bases line up with TRBD1. Unmatched junction bases numbered 10, after V lost 7 bases and J lost 2 bases. There are 14 residues in the CDR3. Germline V gene sequence: CDR1 SQVTM, CDR2 ANQGSEA. Here the CDR3 DNA reads TGCAGCGCCGTGACAGGGAATTTTAACACTGAAGCTTTCTTT. Residues: CSAVTGNFNTEAFF.

This clone was counted between two and nine times. The rearrangement links TRBV7-9 to TRBJ1-5; D is unresolved. V dropped 4 bases and J dropped 6 bases, with 13 bases sitting between them. This CDR3 region has 14 residues. CDR1 and CDR2 (germline): SEHNR, FQNEAQ (reference sequence). CDR3 region: CASSSEGMGQPQHF. CDR3 nucleotide sequence: TGTGCCAGCAGCTCAGAGGGCATGGGTCAGCCCCAGCATTTT.

The rearrangement links TRBV19 to TRBJ2-7, with no clear D. The CDR3 length is 13 residues. Germline V CDR1 and CDR2: LNHDA, SQIVND (reference sequence). The V end lost 3 bases, the J end lost 2 bases, and 8 bases lay between the germline ends. This CDR3 reads CASSMTDAYEQYF. The CDR3 DNA is TGTGCCAGTAGTATGACTGATGCCTACGAGCAGTACTTC. Full variable domain (rest looked up from reference TRBV19 and TRBJ2-7): DGGITQSPKYLFRKEGQNVTLSCEQNLNHDAMYWYRQDPGQGLRLIYYSQIVNDFQKGDIAEGYSVSREKKESFPLTVTSAQKNPTAFYLCASSMTDAYEQYFGPGTRLTVT.

The chain couples TRBV19 to TRBJ2-7, with D maybe TRBD1 (5 bases). The CDR3 has 15 amino acids. Germline loops: CDR1 LNHDA, CDR2 SQIVND (reference sequence). V lost 3 bases to trimming and J lost 0 bases, with 12 bases between them. Here the CDR3 reads CASSISAGYSYEQYF. The CDR3 nucleotides are TGTGCCAGTAGTATTTCCGCAGGGTACTCCTACGAGCAGTACTTC.

V gene TRBV6-1 combines with J gene TRBJ1-5, with 9 bases aligning to TRBD1. Germline V gene sequence: CDR1 MNHNS, CDR2 SASEGT. The ends lost 0 bases at V and 2 bases at J; junction bases unmatched: 11. This CDR3 has 19 amino acids. DNA for the CDR3: TGTGCCAGCAGTGAAGCAAGGGGACAGGGCACCAGGGGCAATCAGCCCCAGCATTTT. Translated: CASSEARGQGTRGNQPQHF.